This T cell receptor beta chain is from a study of post-analysis software for immune sequencing data. Across the whole study: Relapsing-remitting, secondary progressive and progressive-relapsing multiple sclerosis courses were included.

In the case of this clonotype: Its antigen remains unknown.

Unique molecular identifiers were carried by the TCR beta cDNA libraries. TCRdb called the PCR reads again in MiXCR, with one record for every CDR3 protein. The sample has a few hundred thousand distinct CDR3 sequences; 30% to 45% are singletons. This CDR3 has 15 amino acids. The germline V gene encodes CDR1 KGHSH and CDR2 LQKENI. Trimming at V came to 6 bases and at J to 7 bases, leaving 12 bases not matched to a gene. Overall study findings and caveats: Five or six TRBV segments were significantly more frequent in patients than in controls. TRBV5-6, TRBV5-1 and TRBV20-1 were among these segments.

This receptor was identified in a girl between 5 and 17 years old with multiple sclerosis. The sample consisted of blood. The chain recombines TRBV18 with TRBJ1-2; 9 nucleotides line up with TRBD1. The CDR3 here is CASSPRTGAKSGYTF. The DNA of the CDR3 is TGTGCCAGCTCTCCCCGGACAGGGGCGAAAAGTGGCTACACCTTC.